This is a list of T cell receptor beta chains from one sample in a study of regulatory and conventional T cells in RAG deficiency. Clones were sequenced by immunoSEQ multiplex PCR, and TCRdb holds only the in-frame ones, with some missing. The repertoire holds fewer than 9,500 clones, with approximately 93% as singletons. These sequences were also reported in another study, on regulatory T cells.

The sequencing input was CD127- CD25+ CD4+ Tregs sorted from blood. The receptors derive from a human donor in good health. Both conserved end residues are part of each CDR3. The order of the fields is clone size, J gene, D gene, CDR3 length, V gene, CDR3 protein, CDR3 DNA. D genes are given only for firm matches. Some rows mark clone size as missing; the rest say once, few, many or name a class of expanded clone.

>-|TRBJ1-5|-|15|TRBV6-5
CASSRTAYSNQPQHF
TGTGCCAGCAGTAGGACAGCTTATAGCAATCAGCCCCAGCATTTT
>-|TRBJ2-2|-|15|TRBV2
CASSAAASNTGELFF
TGTGCCAGCAGTGCGGCAGCGTCGAACACCGGGGAGCTGTTTTTT
>-|TRBJ1-1|-|14|TRBV5-1
CASSYRARGTEAFF
TGCGCCAGCAGCTACAGGGCCCGAGGGACTGAAGCTTTCTTT
>-|TRBJ2-3|TRBD2|17|TRBV7-2
CASSFRILAGRTDTQYF
TGTGCCAGCAGCTTTCGGATCCTAGCGGGGCGCACAGATACGCAGTATTTT
>-|TRBJ2-4|TRBD2|12|TRBV5-6
CASSPGGNIQYF
TGTGCCAGCTCCCCGGGGGGTAACATTCAGTACTTC
>-|TRBJ2-7|TRBD1|14|TRBV5-1
CASSLAAGGYEQYF
TGCGCCAGCAGCTTGGCCGCAGGGGGATACGAGCAGTACTTC
>-|TRBJ1-2|TRBD1|13|TRBV2
CASSAGGAYGYTF
TGTGCCAGCAGCGCAGGGGGCGCCTATGGCTACACCTTC
>-|TRBJ2-1|TRBD1|16|TRBV10-1
CASSESDRGTYNEQFF
TGCGCCAGCAGCGAGAGTGACAGGGGGACCTACAATGAGCAGTTCTTC
>-|TRBJ2-2|TRBD1|15|TRBV6-6
CAIKTGTANTGEPFF
TGTGCCATCAAAACCGGGACAGCGAACACCGGGGAGCCGTTTTTT
>-|TRBJ1-5|TRBD1|14|TRBV5-1
CASSLPTGSQPQHF
TGCGCCAGCAGCTTGCCGACAGGGAGCCAGCCCCAGCATTTT
>-|TRBJ1-1|TRBD1|15|TRBV5-1
CASSFGTGVGTEAFF
TGCGCCAGCAGCTTTGGGACAGGGGTGGGGACTGAAGCTTTCTTT
>-|TRBJ1-1|TRBD1|14|TRBV18
CASSPRAGGTEAFF
TGTGCCAGCTCACCAAGGGCAGGGGGCACTGAAGCTTTCTTT
>-|TRBJ2-1|TRBD2|15|TRBV5-4
CASSLRRGGSNEQFF
TGTGCCAGCAGCTTGAGGCGGGGGGGTTCCAATGAGCAGTTCTTC
>-|TRBJ2-7|TRBD2|17|TRBV15
CATSSPNLAGGQHEQYF
TGTGCCACCAGCAGTCCCAACCTAGCGGGGGGGCAACACGAGCAGTACTTC
>-|TRBJ2-5|TRBD1|15|TRBV2
CASSKTGGYQETQYF
TGTGCCAGCAGTAAGACAGGGGGTTACCAAGAGACCCAGTACTTC
>-|TRBJ2-3|-|14|TRBV7-2
CASSLAIRAVAKYF
TGTGCCAGCAGCTTAGCCATCAGGGCCGTTGCTAAGTATTTT
>-|TRBJ1-6|-|15|TRBV7-2
CASSPDGVYNSPLHF
TGTGCCAGCAGCCCTGACGGAGTCTATAATTCACCCCTCCACTTT
>-|TRBJ2-3|-|13|TRBV19
CASTHPAADTQYF
TGTGCCAGTACCCATCCGGCGGCAGATACGCAGTATTTT
>-|TRBJ1-1|-|15|TRBV5-5
CASSIQTGVNTEAFF
TGTGCCAGCAGCATACAGACAGGAGTCAACACTGAAGCTTTCTTT
>-|TRBJ2-2|-|13|TRBV14
CASSQVGTGELFF
TGTGCCAGCAGCCAAGTCGGGACCGGGGAGCTGTTTTTT
>-|TRBJ2-3|-|14|TRBV5-1
CASRTEPSTDTQYF
TGCGCCAGCAGAACAGAACCTAGCACAGATACGCAGTATTTT
>-|TRBJ1-6|-|16|TRBV13
CASSPPLGRGRSPLHF
TGTGCCAGCAGCCCCCCGCTCGGCAGGGGTAGATCACCCCTCCACTTT
>-|TRBJ2-3|-|14|TRBV7-2
CASSLDYRTDTQYF
TGTGCCAGCAGTTTGGACTATCGCACAGATACGCAGTATTTT
>-|TRBJ2-7|TRBD1|14|TRBV5-1
CASRTTGGTYEQYF
TGCGCCAGCAGAACGACAGGGGGCACCTACGAGCAGTACTTC
>once|TRBJ2-1|-|17|TRBV9
CASSGRGGGGSYNEQFF
TGTGCCAGCAGCGGACGAGGAGGGGGCGGATCCTACAATGAGCAGTTCTTC
>-|TRBJ2-6|TRBD1|15|TRBV7-8
CASSQDRAGANVLTF
TGTGCCAGCAGCCAAGACAGGGCTGGGGCCAACGTCCTGACTTTC
>-|TRBJ2-1|TRBD2|16|TRBV2
CASSEAGTRAYNEQFF
TGTGCCAGCAGTGAAGCGGGGACTAGGGCCTACAATGAGCAGTTCTTC
>-|TRBJ2-1|TRBD1|15|TRBV5-1
CASSEPGGRNNEQFF
TGCGCCAGCAGCGAGCCAGGGGGCAGAAACAATGAGCAGTTCTTC